This TCR beta chain comes out of a study of blood T cell repertoires in COVID-19. The assay was immunoSEQ multiplex PCR, and TCRdb's table has in-frame clones only and misses some. The sample comprises 350,000 to 550,000 clones, 75% to 90% of which are singletons, and 1.1% rests with the top ten. CDR1 is MDHEN, CDR2 SYDVKM, per germline. Trimming took 5 bases from V and 1 from J, leaving 14 bases between them. The CDR3 sequence is 15 residues long. Sequences were obtained from PBMCs or T cells enriched from blood (not recorded which). This receptor was taken from a young man who had recovered from COVID-19. The gene calls are TRBV28 and TRBJ1-1; D remains ambiguous. The CDR3 region has the DNA TGTGCCAGCAGTCCTCTGATACAGCAGAACACTGAAGCTTTCTTT. Amino acid sequence: CASSPLIQQNTEAFF.